This T cell receptor (beta chain) came from a study of CD8+CD57+ T cells in acquired aplastic anemia. Across the whole study: When averaged, DNA from sorted CD4+ and CD8+ cells came to approximately 3 ug. Study findings and constraints: Common to patients and controls were roughly 30 CD8+ CDR3 sequences.

The sample holds one count of this clonotype. The antigen remains unidentified. A read error may produce the germline difference seen at one junction end. Patients included in sequencing had previously demonstrated CD8+CD57+ cell expansion by flow cytometry. The cohort consisted entirely of patients having severe acquired aplastic anemia. The CDR3 runs to 13 residues. The germline V gene encodes CDR1 DFQATT and CDR2 SNEGSKA (reference sequence). It was genomic DNA that served as the template for profiling TCR beta VDJ and CDR3. TCRdb called the reads again in MiXCR, with one record for every CDR3 protein. In the table there are about 150,000 distinct CDR3 sequences, approximately 52% of which are singletons.

The chain employs TRBV20-1 and TRBJ1-2; D is undetermined. Sequencing used sorted CD4+, CD8+, or CD8+CD57+ T cells (not recorded which) from PBMCs. This clonotype was obtained from a human donor with aplastic anemia. The CDR3 DNA is TGCAGTGCCAGAGCAGCCCAAGGCCGAAGCTACACCTTC. Translating it yields CSARAAQGRSYTF.